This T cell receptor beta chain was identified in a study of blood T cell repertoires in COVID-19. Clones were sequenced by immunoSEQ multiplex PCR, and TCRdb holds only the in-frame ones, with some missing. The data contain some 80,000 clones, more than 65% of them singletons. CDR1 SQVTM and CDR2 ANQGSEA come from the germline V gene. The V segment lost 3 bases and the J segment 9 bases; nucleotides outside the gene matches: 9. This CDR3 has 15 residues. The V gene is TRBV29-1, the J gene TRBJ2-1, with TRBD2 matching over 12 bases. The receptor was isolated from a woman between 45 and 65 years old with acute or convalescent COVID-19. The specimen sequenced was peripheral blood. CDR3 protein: CSVDLAGGPQGEQFF. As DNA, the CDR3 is TGCAGCGTTGACCTAGCGGGAGGGCCACAGGGTGAGCAGTTCTTC.